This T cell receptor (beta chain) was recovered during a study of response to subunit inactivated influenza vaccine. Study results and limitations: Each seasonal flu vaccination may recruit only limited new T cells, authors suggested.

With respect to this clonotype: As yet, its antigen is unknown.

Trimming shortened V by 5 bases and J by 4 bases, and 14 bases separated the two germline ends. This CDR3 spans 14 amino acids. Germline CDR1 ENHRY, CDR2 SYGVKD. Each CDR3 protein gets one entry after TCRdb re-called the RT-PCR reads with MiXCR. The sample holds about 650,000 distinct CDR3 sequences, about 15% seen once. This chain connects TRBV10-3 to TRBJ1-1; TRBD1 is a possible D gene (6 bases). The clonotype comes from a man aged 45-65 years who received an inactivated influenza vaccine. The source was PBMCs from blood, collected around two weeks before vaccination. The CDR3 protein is CAISNIQGTTEAFF. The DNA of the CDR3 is TGTGCCATCAGTAACATACAGGGCACCACTGAAGCTTTCTTT.